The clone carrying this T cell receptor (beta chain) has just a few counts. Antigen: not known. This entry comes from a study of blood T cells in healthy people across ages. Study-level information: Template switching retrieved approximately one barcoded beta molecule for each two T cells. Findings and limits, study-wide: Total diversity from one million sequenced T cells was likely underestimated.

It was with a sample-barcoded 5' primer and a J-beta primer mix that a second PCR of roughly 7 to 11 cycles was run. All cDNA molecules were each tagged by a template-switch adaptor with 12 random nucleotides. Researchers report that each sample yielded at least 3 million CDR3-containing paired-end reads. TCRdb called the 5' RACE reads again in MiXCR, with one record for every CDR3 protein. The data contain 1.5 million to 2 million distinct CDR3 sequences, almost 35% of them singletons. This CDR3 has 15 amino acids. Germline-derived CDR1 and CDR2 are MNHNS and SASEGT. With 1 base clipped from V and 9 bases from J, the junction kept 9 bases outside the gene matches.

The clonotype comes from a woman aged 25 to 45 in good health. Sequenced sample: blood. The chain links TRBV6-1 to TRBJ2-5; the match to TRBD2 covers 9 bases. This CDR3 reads CASSEGSSGNEAQYF. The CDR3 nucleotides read TGTGCCAGCAGTGAAGGGTCTAGCGGGAATGAGGCCCAGTACTTC.